A selection of T cell receptor beta chains follows, all from one sample in a study of cytomegalovirus exposure and HLA in healthy donors. Clones were sequenced by immunoSEQ multiplex PCR, and TCRdb holds only the in-frame ones, with some missing. The sample consists of 55,000 to 70,000 clones, around 94% of them appearing once. The specimen sequenced was PBMCs. These TCRs come from a young man in good health and CMV-seronegative. Both conserved end residues are part of each CDR3. D genes are given only for firm matches. Clone sizes are given selectively: once, few, many, or a class where the clone is expanded.

d_gene	j_gene	v_gene	abundance	CDR3nt	CDR3aa
TRBD1	TRBJ1-1	TRBV11-2	.	TGTGCCAGCAGCTCGGTTGGCGGGACAGGGGGGTGGAACACTGAAGCTTTCTTT	CASSSVGGTGGWNTEAFF
.	TRBJ2-1	TRBV14	.	TGTGCCAGCAGCCAAGATGTAGAGCAGTTCTTC	CASSQDVEQFF
.	TRBJ2-7	TRBV7-9	.	TGTGCCAGCAGCTTCCGGGATGCTCCCCCCTACGAGCAGTACTTC	CASSFRDAPPYEQYF
.	TRBJ2-2	TRBV10-1	.	TGCGCCAGCAGTGACACAGGGCCCTTGACCGGGGAGCTGTTTTTT	CASSDTGPLTGELFF
.	TRBJ2-2	TRBV27	.	TGTGCCAGCAGTTTACAGCGGGACACCGGGGAGCTGTTTTTT	CASSLQRDTGELFF
.	TRBJ2-5	TRBV5-1	.	TGCGCCAGCAGCCCCATACGTACAGGAGGGAAGGAGCAGTACTTC	CASSPIRTGGKEQYF
TRBD1	TRBJ1-5	TRBV27	.	TGTGCCAGCAGTCCTTCCGACAGGGCCGGCAATCAGCCCCAGCATTTT	CASSPSDRAGNQPQHF
TRBD1	TRBJ1-2	TRBV27	.	TGTGCCAGCAGTTCCACGCCGGGACAGGCTAGGAACTATGGCTACACCTTC	CASSSTPGQARNYGYTF
.	TRBJ2-3	TRBV7-6	.	TGTGCCAGCAGCCCTCGGGGCACAGATACGCAGTATTTT	CASSPRGTDTQYF
.	TRBJ2-7	TRBV6-5	.	TGTGCCAGCAGCACAGGAGCGCGCTCCTACGAGCAGTACTTC	CASSTGARSYEQYF
TRBD1	TRBJ2-3	TRBV7-2	.	TGTGCCAGCAGCTTAGGTGGGGACAGGGGGGATACGCAGTATTTT	CASSLGGDRGDTQYF
TRBD2	TRBJ2-3	TRBV5-1	.	TGCGCCAGCACCGATGTAGCGGGAGGTCGACAGGATACGCAGTATTTT	CASTDVAGGRQDTQYF
TRBD1	TRBJ2-7	TRBV9	.	TGTGCCAGCAGCCCCCGGGACAGGCAATCCTACGAGCAGTACTTC	CASSPRDRQSYEQYF
.	TRBJ1-1	TRBV19	.	TGTGCCAGTAGTATAGCAGGGGCTGCTGTAGCTTTCTTT	CASSIAGAAVAFF
TRBD1	TRBJ2-5	TRBV25-1	once	TGTGCCAGCAGTGAATCAGGGACAGCGGAATTTCAAGAGACCCAGTACTTC	CASSESGTAEFQETQYF
TRBD2	TRBJ2-2	TRBV7-9	.	TGTGCCAGCAGACGTAGCGGGGGGATCCTGACCGGGGAGCTGTTTTTT	CASRRSGGILTGELFF
TRBD1	TRBJ2-5	TRBV5-1	.	TGCGCCAGCAGCCTGGGACAGGGAGGAGAGACCCAGTACTTC	CASSLGQGGETQYF
.	TRBJ2-5	TRBV5-4	.	TGTGCCAGCAGAACTGCGGACACCCAAGAGACCCAGTACTTC	CASRTADTQETQYF
.	TRBJ1-2	TRBV28	.	TGTGCCAGCAGCGCCGCAGGCTATGGCTACACCTTC	CASSAAGYGYTF
.	TRBJ2-5	TRBV4-3	.	TGCGCCAGCAGCCTTACCGGGGAGCGCCAGACCCAGTACTTC	CASSLTGERQTQYF
.	TRBJ1-2	TRBV18	.	TGTGCCAGCTCACCACCCGGTAACTATGGCTACACCTTC	CASSPPGNYGYTF
.	TRBJ2-2	TRBV6-4	.	TGTGCCAGCAGTTATCCCACCGGGGAGCTGTTTTTT	CASSYPTGELFF
.	TRBJ2-1	TRBV10-3	few	TGTGCCATCAGTGAGCTAGGTTTGGATGAGCAGTTCTTC	CAISELGLDEQFF
TRBD2	TRBJ2-5	TRBV5-1	.	TGCGCCAGCAGCTTGGGAGGGCGGCTACAACGGGGGGGAGAGACCCAGTACTTC	CASSLGGRLQRGGETQYF
.	TRBJ2-5	TRBV6-5	.	TGTGCCAGCAGTTACTCCGGGAGCTCGAAGACCCAGTACTTC	CASSYSGSSKTQYF
TRBD2	TRBJ2-2	TRBV7-2	.	TGTGCCAGCAGCTTAAACCCGACTAGCGGGAGAACCGGGGAGCTGTTTTTT	CASSLNPTSGRTGELFF
.	TRBJ1-3	TRBV5-1	.	TGCGCCAGCAGCTTGGCGGCGGACTCTGGAAACACCATATATTTT	CASSLAADSGNTIYF
.	TRBJ2-3	TRBV19	.	TGTGCCAGTAGATGGGGGCGAGGGACAGGGATCCTAGCGGGCCTACCTACTAGCACAGATACGCAGTATTTT	CASRWGRGTGILAGLPTSTDTQYF
TRBD2	TRBJ2-1	TRBV7-3	once	TGTGCCAGCAGCTTCCTAGCGGGAGCCCCCAATGAGCAGTTCTTC	CASSFLAGAPNEQFF
.	TRBJ2-1	TRBV4-1	.	TGCGCCCCCCGGGGGAACGGGAGCAATGAGCAGTTCTTC	CAPRGNGSNEQFF
TRBD1	TRBJ1-1	TRBV19	.	TGTGCCAGCGACCAGGGGGCAGACGTCACTGAAGCTTTCTTT	CASDQGADVTEAFF
TRBD1	TRBJ2-5	TRBV28	.	TGTGCCAGCAGCCCTTGGACAGGAGAGACCCAGTACTTC	CASSPWTGETQYF
.	TRBJ1-1	TRBV7-2	.	TGTGCCAGCAGCTTAGAAGGGGGACGACACACTGAAGCTTTCTTT	CASSLEGGRHTEAFF
TRBD2	TRBJ2-1	TRBV4-1	.	TGCGCCAGCAGCCAAGACGGGGGGGGGAGTAGCGGGATTTCTGAGCAGTTCTTC	CASSQDGGGSSGISEQFF
TRBD2	TRBJ2-3	TRBV30	.	TGTGCCTGGAGTGTAGTCCGGACTAGCGGGAGAGGCACAGATACGCAGTATTTT	CAWSVVRTSGRGTDTQYF
.	TRBJ2-5	TRBV2	.	TGTGCCAGCAGCCCCACAACAGCTGGCCAGTACTTC	CASSPTTAGQYF
.	TRBJ1-5	TRBV4-2	.	TGTGCCAGCAGCCAGGTCAGTAATCAGCCCCAGCATTTT	CASSQVSNQPQHF
.	TRBJ2-3	TRBV29-1	.	TGCAGCGTTCTCCTAGGCACAGATACGCAGTATTTT	CSVLLGTDTQYF
.	TRBJ2-3	TRBV28	.	TGTGCCAGCAGTTTATCATCGTGGAGGTCCACAGATACGCAGTATTTT	CASSLSSWRSTDTQYF
TRBD1	TRBJ1-5	TRBV18	few	TGTGCCAGCTCACCCGGACAGGGCAAACAGCCCCAGCATTTT	CASSPGQGKQPQHF
TRBD2	TRBJ2-7	TRBV11-2	.	TGTGCCAGCAAGGGACTAGCGAATGCTTCCTACGAGCAGTACTTC	CASKGLANASYEQYF
TRBD2	TRBJ2-7	TRBV13	.	TGTGCCAGCAGCGCGGAGACTAGCGGGATTGACTACGAGCAGTACTTC	CASSAETSGIDYEQYF
TRBD2	TRBJ2-2	TRBV11-2	.	TGTGCCAGCAGCGATGGCGGGGGGAACACCGGGGAGCTGTTTTTT	CASSDGGGNTGELFF
TRBD1	TRBJ2-7	TRBV5-1	.	TGCGCCAGCAGCTTGGAAGCCGGGACAGGGACCCACGAGCAGTACTTC	CASSLEAGTGTHEQYF
TRBD1	TRBJ1-1	TRBV27	.	TGTGCCAGCAGTTTAAGGGACAGGGGACTGAACACTGAAGCTTTCTTT	CASSLRDRGLNTEAFF
TRBD2	TRBJ2-1	TRBV13	.	TGTGCCAGCAGCCGACTAGCGGGGACCTACAATGAGCAGTTCTTC	CASSRLAGTYNEQFF
.	TRBJ1-4	TRBV21-1	few	TGTGCCAGCAGCTCCCGTTCAGGTGTTCCAACTAATGAAAAACTGTTTTTT	CASSSRSGVPTNEKLFF
TRBD2	TRBJ2-7	TRBV19	.	TGTGCCAGTAGTCCAACTAGCGGGAGGGTTTACAATCCCTACGAGCAGTACTTC	CASSPTSGRVYNPYEQYF
.	TRBJ2-2	TRBV19	once	TGTGCCAGTAGTACCCAGGGTTGGGCCGGGGAGCTGTTTTTT	CASSTQGWAGELFF
.	TRBJ2-4	TRBV5-6	.	TGTGCCAGCAGCTTGAATGGAGTCTGGACTGGGGTTGAAAACATTCAGTACTTC	CASSLNGVWTGVENIQYF
.	TRBJ1-3	TRBV5-6	.	TGTGCCAGCAGCCCACCAGGGGGAAACACCATATATTTT	CASSPPGGNTIYF
TRBD1	TRBJ1-5	TRBV19	.	TGTGCCAGTAGTTCACGACAGGGCCCTCAGCCCCAGCATTTT	CASSSRQGPQPQHF
.	TRBJ2-7	TRBV6-6	.	TGTGCCAGCAGTCCAGCAGGTTCTTCCTACGAGCAGTACTTC	CASSPAGSSYEQYF
TRBD2	TRBJ2-1	TRBV10-1	.	TGCGCCAGCAGTGAGGCGGGAGCGGATGAGCAGTTCTTC	CASSEAGADEQFF
.	TRBJ2-1	TRBV4-2	.	TGTGCCAGCAGCCAAGATATCAATGAGCAGTTCTTC	CASSQDINEQFF
TRBD2	TRBJ2-1	TRBV5-1	.	TGCGCCAGCAGCTTGGATGGTAGCGGGAGGGCGGATGAGCAGTTCTTC	CASSLDGSGRADEQFF
.	TRBJ2-2	TRBV6-5	.	TGTGCCACCTTTCTTGCGAACACCGGGGAGCTGTTTTTT	CATFLANTGELFF